A single sample is the source of the 26 T cell receptor beta chains below, sequenced in a study of T cells after yellow fever vaccination. TCRdb processed the 5' RACE reads anew with MiXCR; each CDR3 protein has one entry. Of 500,000 to 650,000 distinct CDR3 sequences listed, 9% to 15% are singletons. This specimen consisted of PBMCs, obtained on the day of the yellow fever booster vaccination. These receptors all come from a young man who received the YFV17D yellow fever vaccine.

The chain couples TRBV20-1 to TRBJ2-3, with D maybe TRBD2 (6 bases). V was shortened by 0 bases and J by 0 bases, with 19 bases between the two germline ends. This CDR3 contains 18 residues. Germline V gene lookup returns CDR1 DFQATT and CDR2 SNEGSKA (reference sequence). CDR3 bases: TGCAGTGCTAGAGAGCCGTCAGGTGTTCGGGGGAGCACAGATACGCAGTATTTT. Translation: CSAREPSGVRGSTDTQYF.

V usage is TRBV5-1 and J usage is TRBJ2-3, with D perhaps TRBD1 (6 bases). CDR1 and CDR2 (germline): SGHRS, YFSETQ. Trimming cost V 4 bases and J 7 bases, with 16 bases left between them. The CDR3 loop spans 14 amino acids. The chain's CDR3 is CASSQGLGGNTQYF. The CDR3 DNA sequence: TGCGCCAGCAGCCAGGGGTTGGGTGGAAATACGCAGTATTTT.

This rearrangement joins TRBV6-2 or TRBV6-3 to TRBJ2-7, with 11 positions matching TRBD2. CDR1 and CDR2 from the germline V gene are MNHEY and SVGEGT. J gave up 3 bases and V 3 bases, and 4 bases lay outside the gene matches. CDR3 length: 15 residues. CDR3 residues: CASSYKGLADYEQYF. In DNA form, the CDR3 reads TGTGCCAGCAGTTATAAGGGACTAGCGGACTACGAGCAGTACTTC.

V usage is TRBV10-3 and J usage is TRBJ1-1; unclear D gene. From germline, CDR1 is ENHRY and CDR2 SYGVKD. Trimming took 1 base from V and 5 from J, leaving 8 bases between them. The CDR3 is made up of 13 amino acids. CDR3 nucleotide sequence: TGTGCCATCAGTGAGTATATGGGGACTGAAGCTTTCTTT. Its translation is CAISEYMGTEAFF.

This clonotype turned up a few times. The genes are TRBV24-1 and TRBJ2-1, with unresolved D. Germline-derived CDR1 and CDR2 are KGHDR and SFDVKD. CDR3 size: 13 residues. V was shortened by 10 bases and J by 5 bases, with 14 bases between the two germline ends. The CDR3 loop reads CATGEGINNEQFF. CDR3 bases: TGTGCCACGGGCGAAGGGATTAACAATGAGCAGTTCTTC.

Many counts were recorded for this clonotype. The V call is TRBV15, the J call TRBJ2-1, with 7 bases that match TRBD2. The CDR3 loop spans 16 amino acids. The V and J ends lost 0 bases and 7 bases, in that order; junction bases with no gene match: 9. The germline gives CDR1 LNHNV, CDR2 YYDKDF (reference sequence). The CDR3 sequence is CATSRDLAGVVNEQFF. The CDR3, as DNA: TGTGCCACCAGCAGAGATCTGGCGGGAGTGGTAAATGAGCAGTTCTTC.

The gene calls are TRBV20-1 and TRBJ2-7, with TRBD1 identical over 8 bases. This CDR3 comprises 13 residues. V lost 5 bases, J lost 6 bases, and 9 bases stayed unmatched. Germline V gene data show CDR1 as DFQATT and CDR2 as SNEGSKA (reference sequence). CDR3 amino acids: CSAARGRDGEQYF. The CDR3 nucleotides are TGCAGTGCTGCCAGGGGGCGTGATGGCGAGCAGTACTTC.

This clonotype was observed a handful of times. This chain connects TRBV20-1 to TRBJ2-7; weak D call: TRBD2 (5 bases). CDR1 and CDR2 (germline): DFQATT, SNEGSKA (reference sequence). V lost 1 base to trimming and J lost 3 bases, with 7 bases between them. This CDR3 spans 12 amino acids. CDR3 DNA sequence: TGCAGTGCTAGAGCGGAGGTCTACGAGCAGTACTTC. It translates to CSARAEVYEQYF.

This clonotype was observed a handful of times. The rearrangement joins TRBV7-6 to TRBJ2-3, with 8 bases fitting TRBD2. The J segment lost 4 bases and the V segment lost 1 base, leaving 7 bases of the junction unmatched. Germline V lookup: CDR1 SGHVS, CDR2 FNYEAQ. CDR3 size: 16 residues. CDR3 nucleotides: TGTGCCAGCAGCTTAGGGGGGACTAGAGTATCAGATACGCAGTATTTT. This codes for CASSLGGTRVSDTQYF. The variable domain in full, completed from reference TRBV7-6 and TRBJ2-3, reads GAGVSQSPRYKVTKRGQDVALRCDPISGHVSLYWYRQALGQGPEFLTYFNYEAQQDKSGLPNDRFSAERPEGSISTLTIQRTEQRDSAMYRCASSLGGTRVSDTQYFGPGTRLTVL.

The chain uses TRBV20-1 and TRBJ2-2; 10 bases fit TRBD2. This CDR3 has 16 residues. V lost 3 bases and J lost 1; bases outside the gene matches: 5. Germline V gene sequence: CDR1 DFQATT, CDR2 SNEGSKA (reference sequence). The CDR3 loop is CSARDWTSGNTGELFF. The CDR3 DNA is TGCAGTGCTAGGGATTGGACTAGCGGGAACACCGGGGAGCTGTTTTTT.

V usage is TRBV7-2 and J usage is TRBJ2-1; 8 nucleotides align to TRBD2. CDR1 and CDR2 from the germline V gene are SGHTA and FQGNSA. CDR3 length equals 16 residues. The V gene end was trimmed by 4 bases and the J gene end by 9 bases; junction bases not matched to a gene: 14. The CDR3 reads CASSSGIERGFSEQFF. The CDR3 DNA sequence: TGTGCCAGCAGCTCCGGGATAGAGCGGGGGTTTAGTGAGCAGTTCTTC.

J is TRBJ2-7 and V is TRBV20-1; D unclear. The CDR3 contains 11 residues. Germline V CDR1 and CDR2: DFQATT, SNEGSKA (reference sequence). V was cut by 6 bases and J by 3 bases, with 9 bases left in between. In nucleotides, the CDR3 is TGCAGTGCAGACTCACACTACGAGCAGTACTTC. This gives the protein CSADSHYEQYF.

In this sample, this clonotype turned up a few times. The CDR3 DNA is TGCGCCAGCAGCTTGGATCAGGGTAGGTGGGAGCAGTTCTTC. Its protein product is CASSLDQGRWEQFF. The rearrangement joins TRBV5-1 to TRBJ2-1; D is perhaps TRBD1 (5 bases). Germline V gene data show CDR1 as SGHRS and CDR2 as YFSETQ. Trimming shortened V by 0 bases and J by 10 bases, and 14 bases separated the two germline ends. The CDR3 is made up of 14 amino acids. Variable domain in full (rest from reference TRBV5-1 and TRBJ2-1): KAGVTQTPRYLIKTRGQQVTLSCSPISGHRSVSWYQQTPGQGLQFLFEYFSETQRNKGNFPGRFSGRQFSNSRSEMNVSTLELGDSALYLCASSLDQGRWEQFFGPGTRLTVL.

The table lists this clonotype with a few counts. The chain links TRBV5-1 to TRBJ2-1, with 8 positions matching TRBD2. Germline lookup yields CDR1 SGHRS and CDR2 YFSETQ. The CDR3 totals 15 residues. V trimming: 2 bases; J trimming: 15 bases; junction bases outside the gene matches: 16. The CDR3: CASSFPNREGLSLFF. The CDR3, as DNA: TGCGCCAGCAGCTTTCCAAATCGGGAGGGCCTTTCCCTGTTCTTC.

The chain employs TRBV10-2 and TRBJ1-1; D may be TRBD1 (6 bases). CDR1 and CDR2 from the germline V gene are WSHSY and SAAADI. The V gene lost 9 bases and the J gene lost 1 base, with 12 bases spanning the gap. The CDR3 is 13 amino acids. The CDR3 nucleotides are TGCGCCAGTAAATCCAGGGGGAACACTGAAGCTTTCTTT. Translating it yields CASKSRGNTEAFF.

This clonotype turned up a few times. The chain has TRBV5-5 and TRBJ1-2; 9 bases fit TRBD1. The junction had 12 bases not matched to a gene; V was cut back by 1 base and J by 2 bases. Germline CDR1 reads SGHKS; CDR2 reads YYEKEE (reference sequence). CDR3 length: 18 amino acids. For the CDR3, the DNA is TGTGCCAGCAGCTTGACCCGGGACAGGGATTGGTCGAACTATGGCTACACCTTC. Encoded protein: CASSLTRDRDWSNYGYTF. Together with reference TRBV5-5 and TRBJ1-2, the CDR3 gives the full variable domain: DAGVTQSPTHLIKTRGQQVTLRCSPISGHKSVSWYQQVLGQGPQFIFQYYEKEERGRGNFPDRFSARQFPNYSSELNVNALLLGDSALYLCASSLTRDRDWSNYGYTFGSGTRLTVV.

The table lists this clonotype with a few counts. The chain employs TRBV7-2 and TRBJ2-1; D unclear. CDR1 is SGHTA and CDR2 is FQGNSA in the germline V gene. This CDR3 region has 14 residues. V was pared by 2 bases and J by 12 bases, with 17 bases between. CDR3 in amino acids: CASSLTPLSYGQFF. The CDR3, as DNA: TGTGCCAGCAGCTTAACCCCTCTATCTTATGGGCAGTTCTTC.

The table lists this clonotype with a few counts. The chain combines TRBV6-5 with TRBJ1-6; 9 bases map to TRBD1. This CDR3 is built from 15 residues. After removal of 2 bases from V and 13 bases from J, the junction contained 9 bases not matched to a gene. Germline V gene lookup returns CDR1 MNHEY and CDR2 SVGAGI. DNA of the CDR3: TGTGCCAGCAGTTACCGTAGGGACAGGGTATCCCCCCTCCACTTT. This encodes CASSYRRDRVSPLHF.

The rearrangement joins TRBV7-8 to TRBJ1-5, with 7 bases fitting TRBD1. The CDR3 is 18 amino acids. Germline CDR1 reads SGHVS; CDR2 reads FQNEAQ. The trim removed 0 bases at V and 2 bases at J, leaving 10 bases unmatched. The CDR3 sequence: CASSLAWGGGAGNQPQHF. CDR3 bases: TGTGCCAGCAGCTTAGCGTGGGGAGGGGGCGCGGGCAATCAGCCCCAGCATTTT.

This clonotype was detected a few times. V and J are TRBV20-1 and TRBJ2-1; 7 nucleotides line up with TRBD1. The junction had 9 bases not matched to a gene; V was cut back by 5 bases and J by 8 bases. The length of the CDR3 is 13 residues. Germline CDR1 and CDR2: DFQATT and SNEGSKA (reference sequence). The CDR3 loop is CSARSDRDDEQFF. CDR3 nucleotide sequence: TGCAGTGCTCGAAGTGACAGGGACGATGAGCAGTTCTTC.

The sample holds many counts of this clonotype. This sequence joins TRBV29-1 and TRBJ2-3, with 7 positions matching TRBD2. The length of the CDR3 is 17 residues. After removal of 6 bases from V and 2 bases from J, the junction contained 17 bases not matched to a gene. In germline, CDR1 is SQVTM, CDR2 ANQGSEA. CDR3 nucleotides: TGCAGCGTCTTTCAAGCGGGGAGGGCCCTATACACAGATACGCAGTATTTT. It encodes CSVFQAGRALYTDTQYF.

As DNA, the CDR3 is TGTGCCAGCAGCTTGCGCGAAGGGGCTTTCTTT. This sequence encodes CASSLREGAFF. The J gene is TRBJ1-1, the V gene TRBV7-9; no definite D call. CDR1 is SEHNR, CDR2 FQNEAQ, per germline (reference sequence). The V end lost 3 bases, the J end lost 11 bases, and 10 bases lay between the germline ends. This CDR3 contains 11 residues.

The chain uses TRBV4-3 and TRBJ2-7; 12 bases fit TRBD2. V lost 4 bases, J lost 4 bases, and 11 bases stayed unmatched. This CDR3 comprises 17 residues. The germline V gene has CDR1 LGHNA and CDR2 YSLEER. CDR3 nucleotides: TGCGCCAGCAGCCGGGTCCACATCACTAGCGGGAGGTACGAGCAGTACTTC. It specifies CASSRVHITSGRYEQYF.

This clonotype showed up just a few times. This sequence joins TRBV9 and TRBJ1-1; D gene unclear. CDR3 length equals 15 residues. Per the germline V gene, CDR1 is SGDLS and CDR2 is YYNGEE. V was shortened by 4 bases and J by 2 bases, with 15 bases between the two germline ends. CDR3: CASSRSAGSNTEAFF. CDR3 bases: TGTGCCAGCAGCCGTAGTGCAGGTAGTAACACTGAAGCTTTCTTT.

This clonotype was found a few times. The V call is TRBV20-1, the J call TRBJ2-3; 16 bases align to TRBD2. After removal of 5 bases from V and 5 bases from J, the junction contained 13 bases not matched to a gene. The CDR3 totals 18 residues. CDR1 and CDR2 from the germline V gene are DFQATT and SNEGSKA (reference sequence). CDR3 bases: TGCAGTGCTGGGGGACTAGCGGGAGGGGGTGGATTCGGAGATACGCAGTATTTT. Translating it yields CSAGGLAGGGGFGDTQYF.

In its sample, this clonotype was seen many times. V and J are TRBV20-1 and TRBJ1-4, with D possibly being TRBD1 (6 bases). Trimming removed 5 bases from V and 7 bases from J, with 11 bases in between. Germline V gene sequence: CDR1 DFQATT, CDR2 SNEGSKA (reference sequence). This CDR3 spans 12 amino acids. The CDR3 sequence is CSAPDRSEKLFF. The CDR3 nucleotides are TGCAGTGCTCCGGACAGAAGTGAAAAACTGTTTTTT.